This paragraph covers one T cell receptor beta chain sequence. An end of the junction does not agree with germline; a read error may underlie this. Previously, flow cytometry had revealed CD8+CD57+ cell expansion in the patients chosen for sequencing. These data come from a study of CD8+CD57+ T cells in acquired aplastic anemia. Study-wide context: Each DNA sample taken from sorted CD4+ and CD8+ cells came to approximately 3 ug on average.

It was genomic DNA that served as the template for profiling TCR beta VDJ and CDR3. TCRdb recomputed calls from the reads with MiXCR, one row per CDR3 protein. The data contain around 200,000 distinct CDR3 sequences, around 50% of them singletons. The CDR3 sequence is 13 residues long. Germline V lookup: CDR1 SGHVS, CDR2 FQNEAQ. The sequenced sample was sorted CD4+, CD8+, or CD8+CD57+ T cells (not recorded which) from PBMCs. The clonotype originates from a human donor with aplastic anemia. The chain has TRBV7-8 and TRBJ2-5; TRBD2 is a possible D gene (6 bases). CDR3: CASSLGLTTRWVF. The CDR3, as DNA: TGTGCCAGCAGCTTAGGGTTGACGACTAGGTGGGTCTTC.